These 6 T cell receptor beta chains came from one sample sequenced in a study of CD8+ T cells in alopecia areata (dated by TCRdb to the late 2010s). Preparation of the library involved the immunoSEQ multiplex PCR assay. For TCR sequencing, RNA was extracted from every sample and reverse transcribed into cDNA to serve as template. Sourced from immuneACCESS, this table was stored by TCRdb with only in-frame sequences that have V and J called. A share of the clones is absent; for the studies checked, an unresolved V gene accounts for under half, and the remainder has no known explanation. The sample profile shows some 42,000 clones; around 90% of them were found once. Approximately 17% of the sample lies in the top ten. This specimen's time point label, interpreted: 20 to 30 weeks on oral tofacitinib. The treatment or condition label for this specimen denotes: oral pan-JAK inhibitor, 5-10 mg twice daily.

The input for sequencing was CD8+ T cells sorted from blood, taken at week 24, from a patient treated with tofacitinib. These receptors all stem from a human donor with alopecia areata.

The genes are TRBV19 and TRBJ2-3; 9 bases match TRBD2. The CDR3 length is 16 residues. V lost 3 bases and J lost 2; bases outside the gene matches: 6. CDR1 is LNHDA and CDR2 is SQIVND in the germline V gene (reference sequence). CDR3 sequence: CASSIGGGGPTDTQYF. The CDR3 DNA sequence: TGTGCCAGTAGTATCGGCGGGGGGGGTCCCACAGATACGCAGTATTTT.

The chain uses TRBV7-9 and TRBJ2-5, with D perhaps TRBD1 (6 bases). The J call may be in error: the DNA end matches TRBJ2-7 better. Germline V lookup: CDR1 SEHNR, CDR2 FQNEAQ (reference sequence). This CDR3 is 14 amino acids long. CDR3 amino acids: CASSPHPGVAEQYF. CDR3 in DNA: TGTGCCAGCAGCCCACACCCAGGGGTAGCCGAGCAGTACTTC.

The J gene is TRBJ2-4, the V gene TRBV30, with TRBD2 identical over 7 bases. The CDR3 is 12 residues long. V dropped 8 bases and J dropped 5; count of bases not matched to a gene: 6. Germline V gives CDR1 GTSNPN, CDR2 SVGIG (reference sequence). The CDR3 reads CAGRGNENIQYF. Written as DNA, the CDR3 is TGTGCCGGGCGGGGGAATGAAAACATTCAGTACTTC.

CDR3 region: CASSLLGERVRNEQFF. The CDR3 bases are TGTGCCAGCAGTTTATTGGGGGAAAGGGTCCGAAATGAGCAGTTCTTC. The V and J genes are TRBV27 and TRBJ2-1; D might be TRBD1 or TRBD2, each matching 5 bases. CDR3 length: 16 amino acids. The germline V gene encodes CDR1 MNHEY and CDR2 SMNVEV (reference sequence). The V end lost 1 base, the J end lost 7 bases, and 17 bases lay between the germline ends.

This clone was observed a single time. This chain links TRBV28 with TRBJ2-6; D is unclear. There are 20 residues in the CDR3. Germline V lookup: CDR1 MDHEN, CDR2 SYDVKM. Trimming stripped 5 bases from V and 0 bases from J, with 23 bases between. Here the CDR3 reads CASSPILLSHTTSGANVLTF. The CDR3 DNA reads as TGTGCCAGCAGTCCAATACTCCTGAGTCACACCACCTCTGGGGCCAACGTCCTGACTTTC.

The chain recombines TRBV6-5 with TRBJ2-1; a possible D gene is TRBD2 (5 bases). In germline, CDR1 is MNHEY, CDR2 SVGAGI. V was shortened by 6 bases and J by 0 bases, with 9 bases between the two germline ends. This CDR3 is built from 14 residues. CDR3: CASRDRGSYNEQFF. The CDR3 DNA reads TGTGCCAGCAGGGACCGGGGCTCCTACAATGAGCAGTTCTTC.